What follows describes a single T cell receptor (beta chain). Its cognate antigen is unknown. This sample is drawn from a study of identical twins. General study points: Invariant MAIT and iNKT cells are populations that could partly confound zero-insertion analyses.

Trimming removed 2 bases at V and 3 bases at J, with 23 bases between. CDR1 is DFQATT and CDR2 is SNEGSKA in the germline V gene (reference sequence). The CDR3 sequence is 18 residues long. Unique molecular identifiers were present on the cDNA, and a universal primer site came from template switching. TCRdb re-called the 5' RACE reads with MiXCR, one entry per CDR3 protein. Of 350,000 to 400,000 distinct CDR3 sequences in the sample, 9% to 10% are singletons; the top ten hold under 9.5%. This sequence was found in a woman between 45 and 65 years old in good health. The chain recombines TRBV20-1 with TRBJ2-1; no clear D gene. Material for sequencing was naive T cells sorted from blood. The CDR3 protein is CSARPVGSEATYYNEQFF. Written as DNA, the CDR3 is TGCAGTGCTAGACCAGTCGGGTCCGAAGCGACGTACTACAATGAGCAGTTCTTC.